Listed here are 32 T cell receptor beta chains from one sample, sequenced in a study of CD8 T cells in Susac syndrome. Random hexamers served to reverse transcribe roughly 0.5 to 1 ug RNA. TCRdb re-called the immunoSEQ multiplex PCR reads through MiXCR, storing one row per CDR3 protein. The sample has approximately 230,000 distinct CDR3 sequences; approximately 92% are singletons. The sample comprised CD4+ T cells from PBMCs. These receptors were taken from a human donor with multiple sclerosis.

This chain joins TRBV5-6 and TRBJ2-4; tentative D call: TRBD1 (6 bases). V dropped 0 bases and J dropped 7 bases, with 14 bases sitting between them. Germline-derived CDR1 and CDR2 are SGHDT and YYEEEE. CDR3 size: 15 residues. CDR3 sequence reads: CASSLVMRQDNIQYF. Written as DNA, the CDR3 is TGTGCCAGCAGCTTGGTTATGAGACAGGATAACATTCAGTACTTC.

The chain has TRBV6-1 and TRBJ1-4; TRBD1 is a possible D gene (5 bases). The ends were cut back, 9 bases at V and 7 bases at J, with 18 bases in the middle. Germline V CDR1 and CDR2: MNHNS, SASEGT. This CDR3 is 14 amino acids long. The CDR3 DNA sequence: TGTGCCAGTGGGGGGAGGTCATGGGGTGAAAAACTGTTTTTT. Translated: CASGGRSWGEKLFF.

The genes are TRBV7-8 and TRBJ1-2, with 10 bases fitting TRBD1. The trim removed 2 bases at V and 5 bases at J, leaving 2 bases unmatched. The CDR3 extends over 14 amino acids. CDR1 is SGHVS, CDR2 FQNEAQ, per germline. CDR3 coding DNA: TGTGCCAGCAGCTTATCGGGACAGGGGTATGGCTACACCTTC. This sequence encodes CASSLSGQGYGYTF.

This sequence joins TRBV9 and TRBJ2-4, with a weak D call TRBD2 (5 bases). Trimming took off 2 bases at V and 9 bases at J, with 15 bases between the two ends. The CDR3 is 14 amino acids. The germline V gene has CDR1 SGDLS and CDR2 YYNGEE. Written as DNA, the CDR3 is TGTGCCAGCAGCGTTGGGAGTGGTTTGGGCATTCAGTACTTC. Translating it yields CASSVGSGLGIQYF.

The chain couples TRBV19 to TRBJ1-2; unclear D gene. The CDR3 spans 14 residues. Per the germline V gene, CDR1 is LNHDA and CDR2 is SQIVND (reference sequence). Trimming took off 3 bases at V and 4 bases at J, with 12 bases between the two ends. This CDR3 is CASSIPNVIYGYTF. CDR3 DNA sequence: TGTGCCAGTAGTATTCCCAACGTCATCTATGGCTACACCTTC.

This sequence joins TRBV7-9 and TRBJ2-5; 7 nucleotides agree with TRBD1. The germline gives CDR1 SEHNR, CDR2 FQNEAQ (reference sequence). CDR3 length: 15 residues. J gave up 2 bases and V 5 bases, and 8 bases lay outside the gene matches. CDR3 DNA: TGTGCCAGCAGCCCAAGGGACAGTTGGCAAGAGACCCAGTACTTC. It yields the protein CASSPRDSWQETQYF. Drawing the rest from reference TRBV7-9 and TRBJ2-5, the complete variable domain is DTGVSQNPRHKITKRGQNVTFRCDPISEHNRLYWYRQTLGQGPEFLTYFQNEAQLEKSRLLSDRFSAERPKGSFSTLEIQRTEQGDSAMYLCASSPRDSWQETQYFGPGTRLLVL.

The chain carries TRBV28 and TRBJ2-7, with D possibly being TRBD1 (6 bases). Looked up from germline, CDR1 is MDHEN and CDR2 is SYDVKM. V lost 8 bases, J lost 4 bases, and 12 bases lay in between. The CDR3 is 12 amino acids. This CDR3 reads CASQYREYEQYF. The CDR3 nucleotides read TGTGCCAGCCAATACAGGGAATACGAGCAGTACTTC.

This CDR3 reads CASSSGRLAYEQYV. The CDR3 DNA reads as TGTGCCAGCAGCTCCGGCCGATTGGCCTACGAGCAGTACGTC. The chain combines TRBV7-3 with TRBJ2-7, with D unclear. CDR3 size: 14 residues. Germline V lookup: CDR1 SGHTA, CDR2 FQGTGA. The V end was cut by 4 bases, the J end by 2 bases, with 12 bases between.

The rearrangement links TRBV28 to TRBJ2-6; D gene uncertain. Germline-derived CDR1 and CDR2 are MDHEN and SYDVKM. The CDR3 consists of 15 residues. V gave up 7 bases and J gave up 4 bases, with 14 bases separating them. In nucleotides, the CDR3 is TGTGCCAGCACCGTCGGCACAGTAGGGGCCAACGTCCTGACTTTC. Protein sequence: CASTVGTVGANVLTF.

This chain links TRBV5-4 with TRBJ1-2; D remains ambiguous. The CDR3 length is 14 residues. Trimming took 2 bases from V and 5 from J, leaving 13 bases between them. Germline CDR1 reads SGHNT; CDR2 reads YYREEE (reference sequence). CDR3 nucleotides: TGTGCCAGCAGCTTATGGGGTTGGTTTTATGGCTACACCTTC. It codes for CASSLWGWFYGYTF.

The V gene is TRBV9, the J gene TRBJ1-2, with 10 bases identical to TRBD1. The CDR3 is 14 amino acids. Unmatched junction bases numbered 7, after V lost 3 bases and J lost 8 bases. Germline V gives CDR1 SGDLS, CDR2 YYNGEE. CDR3 residues: CASSAGQGKGGYTF. In DNA, the CDR3 is TGTGCCAGCAGCGCGGGACAGGGGAAAGGGGGCTACACCTTC.

This chain's CDR3 is CASSLGRADFRGYTF. The DNA of the CDR3 is TGTGCCAGCAGCCTGGGGCGTGCGGATTTTCGTGGCTACACCTTC. The rearrangement joins TRBV3-1 to TRBJ1-2, with D tentatively TRBD1 (5 bases). V dropped 4 bases and J dropped 7 bases, with 19 bases sitting between them. The CDR3 sequence is 15 residues long. Germline V lookup: CDR1 LGHDT, CDR2 YNNKEL (reference sequence).

This clonotype was observed a single time. The V gene is TRBV7-6, the J gene TRBJ1-6; D is possibly TRBD1 (5 bases). Looked up from germline, CDR1 is SGHVS and CDR2 is FNYEAQ. The CDR3 length is 18 residues. Trimming took 2 bases from V and 6 from J, leaving 20 bases between them. CDR3 protein: CASSLRSGGAEINSPLHF. CDR3 sequence (DNA): TGTGCCAGCAGCTTAAGGTCCGGTGGGGCAGAGATTAATTCACCCCTCCACTTT.

The chain recombines TRBV19 with TRBJ2-3; D is possibly TRBD1 (5 bases). The V end lost 3 bases, the J end lost 3 bases, and 10 bases lay between the germline ends. The V gene's germline CDR1 is LNHDA and CDR2 SQIVND (reference sequence). This CDR3 has 14 amino acids. CDR3 sequence reads: CASSIQGPTDTQYF. Here the CDR3 DNA reads TGTGCCAGTAGTATTCAGGGCCCGACAGATACGCAGTATTTT.

The chain combines TRBV18 with TRBJ1-6; the D gene is possibly TRBD1 (6 bases). CDR1 KGHSH and CDR2 LQKENI come from the germline V gene. The CDR3 totals 15 residues. Trimming shortened V by 1 base and J by 8 bases, and 12 bases separated the two germline ends. The chain's CDR3 is CASSPRGGEDSPLHF. CDR3 DNA: TGTGCCAGCTCACCACGGGGGGGCGAGGATTCACCCCTCCACTTT.

This clonotype was observed once. The chain recombines TRBV9 with TRBJ2-1; 9 nucleotides match TRBD2. V dropped 4 bases and J dropped 7; count of bases not matched to a gene: 12. The CDR3 runs to 16 residues. Germline lookup yields CDR1 SGDLS and CDR2 YYNGEE. The CDR3 DNA reads as TGTGCCAGCAGCCCCCGAGTGTTAGCGGGAGAGAATGAGCAGTTCTTC. Translation gives CASSPRVLAGENEQFF.

The chain joins TRBV11-2 to TRBJ1-1; 8 bases match TRBD1. CDR1 is SGHAT, CDR2 FQNNGV, per germline. CDR3 length: 15 amino acids. V shed 1 base and J 4 bases; nucleotides not matched to a gene: 5. The CDR3 region has the DNA TGTGCCAGCAGCTTAGCACCACAGGGGGTCACTGAAGCTTTCTTT. Translated, it gives CASSLAPQGVTEAFF.

The CDR3 bases are TGTGCCAGCAGCTCAGGGGGCTCCGGCGGGGAGACCCAGTACTTC. Amino acid sequence: CASSSGGSGGETQYF. The chain uses TRBV7-3 and TRBJ2-5; TRBD1 matches 8 bases. The CDR3 has 15 amino acids. Germline lookup yields CDR1 SGHTA and CDR2 FQGTGA. The trim removed 4 bases at V and 5 bases at J, leaving 9 bases unmatched. The whole variable domain, remainder taken from reference TRBV7-3 and TRBJ2-5, is GAGVSQTPSNKVTEKGKYVELRCDPISGHTALYWYRQSLGQGPEFLIYFQGTGAADDSGLPNDRFFAVRPEGSVSTLKIQRTERGDSAVYLCASSSGGSGGETQYFGPGTRLLVL.

The V gene is TRBV30, the J gene TRBJ2-7, with 9 bases identical to TRBD2. V shed 6 bases and J 7 bases; nucleotides not matched to a gene: 10. Germline CDR1 GTSNPN, CDR2 SVGIG (reference sequence). CDR3 length: 13 amino acids. The CDR3 region is CACTGLALGEQYV. Here the CDR3 DNA reads TGTGCCTGCACGGGACTAGCATTGGGGGAGCAGTACGTC.

The chain employs TRBV30 and TRBJ2-1, with a possible D match to TRBD2 (6 bases). The V end was cut by 4 bases, the J end by 8 bases, with 12 bases between. The CDR3 has 12 residues. From germline, CDR1 is GTSNPN and CDR2 SVGIG (reference sequence). The CDR3 reads CAWKGLLDEQFF. CDR3 DNA sequence: TGTGCCTGGAAGGGACTTCTAGATGAGCAGTTCTTC.

The rearrangement uses TRBV2 and TRBJ1-2, with 11 nucleotides matching TRBD1. The V gene's germline CDR1 is SNHLY and CDR2 FYNNEI. V lost 6 bases and J lost 7; bases outside the gene matches: 4. This CDR3 has 13 amino acids. The CDR3 DNA reads TGTGCCAGCAGCCGGGACAGGGGGATTGGCTACACCTTC. It codes for CASSRDRGIGYTF.

The rearrangement joins TRBV30 to TRBJ1-3; D is perhaps TRBD1 (6 bases). The CDR3 extends over 15 amino acids. The V end lost 5 bases, the J end lost 0 bases, and 14 bases lay between the germline ends. Germline assignment: CDR1 GTSNPN and CDR2 SVGIG (reference sequence). The CDR3 is CAWGGSSLSGNTIYF. In DNA form, the CDR3 reads TGTGCCTGGGGGGGCAGTTCGCTCTCTGGAAACACCATATATTTT.

The chain uses TRBV9 and TRBJ1-3; D may be TRBD1 (6 bases). Trimming cost V 0 bases and J 1 base, with 14 bases left between them. This CDR3 has 17 amino acids. Looked up from germline, CDR1 is SGDLS and CDR2 is YYNGEE. CDR3 residues: CASSVGRGGSSGNTIYF. The CDR3 DNA reads as TGTGCCAGCAGCGTAGGTAGAGGGGGGAGTTCTGGAAACACCATATATTTT.

The V call is TRBV27, the J call TRBJ1-2, with TRBD1 matching over 9 bases. CDR1 and CDR2 from the germline V gene are MNHEY and SMNVEV (reference sequence). The CDR3 extends over 14 amino acids. V gave up 6 bases and J gave up 4 bases; unmatched junction bases: 6. The CDR3, as DNA: TGTGCCAGCAGCATAACAGGGGGCCCCTATGGCTACACCTTC. Protein sequence: CASSITGGPYGYTF.

This clonotype was detected only once. The rearrangement joins TRBV15 to TRBJ1-1, with TRBD1 matching 7 bases. The CDR3 totals 17 residues. V dropped 0 bases and J dropped 2; count of bases not matched to a gene: 9. Germline-derived CDR1 and CDR2 are LNHNV and YYDKDF (reference sequence). The CDR3 sequence is CATSRDRVGGLNTEAFF. The DNA of the CDR3 is TGTGCCACCAGCAGAGATCGGGTAGGGGGCCTTAACACTGAAGCTTTCTTT.

The chain combines TRBV13 with TRBJ2-7, with D perhaps assigned TRBD1 or TRBD2 (5 bases each). Per germline, CDR1 PRHDT and CDR2 FYEKMQ (reference sequence). V dropped 2 bases and J dropped 7 bases, with 15 bases sitting between them. The CDR3 is 14 amino acids. The CDR3 here is CASSLRDVSYEQYV. The CDR3 DNA follows: TGTGCCAGCAGCTTAAGGGACGTGAGCTATGAGCAGTACGTC.

The rearrangement uses TRBV3-1 and TRBJ2-6; D remains unclear. The V gene's germline CDR1 is LGHDT and CDR2 YNNKEL (reference sequence). Trimming stripped 0 bases from V and 12 bases from J, with 12 bases between. CDR3 size: 14 residues. The chain's CDR3 is CASSQDRTVSVLTF. The DNA for the CDR3 is TGTGCCAGCAGCCAAGATCGGACCGTAAGCGTCCTGACTTTC.

The V gene is TRBV12-3 or TRBV12-4, the J gene TRBJ2-1; perhaps TRBD2 as D (6 bases). CDR3 size: 17 residues. The V and J ends lost 2 bases and 5 bases respectively, with 19 bases between them. The CDR3 is CASSLIPGTPVNNEQFF. The CDR3 DNA sequence: TGTGCCAGCAGTTTAATACCCGGGACTCCCGTTAACAATGAGCAGTTCTTC.

The chain joins TRBV11-1 to TRBJ2-3; 7 nucleotides align to TRBD2. The CDR3 length is 15 residues. J lost 6 bases, V lost 0 bases, and 6 bases had no gene match. In germline, CDR1 is SGHAT, CDR2 FQDESV (reference sequence). The CDR3: CASSLARERMDTQYF. Written as DNA, the CDR3 is TGTGCCAGCAGCTTAGCGCGGGAGCGGATGGATACGCAGTATTTT.

This clonotype has a handful of counts. The chain joins TRBV28 to TRBJ1-1, with unresolved D. Per the germline V gene, CDR1 is MDHEN and CDR2 is SYDVKM. V was clipped by 6 bases and J by 2 bases, with 4 bases between them. The CDR3 loop spans 11 amino acids. DNA for the CDR3: TGTGCCAGCAGGGTTAACACTGAAGCTTTCTTT. Translating it yields CASRVNTEAFF.

A few counts support this clonotype. This chain connects TRBV5-1 to TRBJ1-2, with D perhaps TRBD1 (5 bases). There are 14 residues in the CDR3. The germline gives CDR1 SGHRS, CDR2 YFSETQ. Trimming took 0 bases from V and 4 from J, leaving 10 bases between them. The CDR3 bases are TGCGCCAGCAGCTTGGAGACAGCCCTCTATGGCTACACCTTC. Translated, it gives CASSLETALYGYTF.

The chain combines TRBV9 with TRBJ1-1; D unresolved. Between the trimmed V and J ends, which lost 4 bases and 6 bases, there was a span of 13 bases. This CDR3 contains 13 residues. The germline V gene has CDR1 SGDLS and CDR2 YYNGEE. The CDR3 is CASSQTGGAEAFF. CDR3 DNA: TGTGCCAGCAGCCAAACGGGTGGCGCTGAAGCTTTCTTT.